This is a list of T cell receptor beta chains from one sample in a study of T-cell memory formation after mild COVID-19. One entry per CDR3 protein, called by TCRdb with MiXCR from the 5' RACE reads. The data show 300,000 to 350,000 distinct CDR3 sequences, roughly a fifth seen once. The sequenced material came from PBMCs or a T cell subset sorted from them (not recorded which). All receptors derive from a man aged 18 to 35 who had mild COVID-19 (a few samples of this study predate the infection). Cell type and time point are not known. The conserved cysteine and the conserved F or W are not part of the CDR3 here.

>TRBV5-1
ASSTETGLGSGYT
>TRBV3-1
ASSQSFNGELF
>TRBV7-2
ASSLSGQRSGNTIY
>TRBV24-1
ATSDSVHTDTQY
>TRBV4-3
ASSQDRGLAEKLF
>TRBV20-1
SATTSMNTEAF
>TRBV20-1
SGGGGRYEQY
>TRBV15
ATSRDPTGAKWYTGELF
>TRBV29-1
SVPGQTRVTDTQY
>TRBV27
ARITSGGGELF
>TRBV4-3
ASSQVGGVKETQY
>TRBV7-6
ASSLEGAVEQF
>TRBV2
ASSEARSSYNEQF
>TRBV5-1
ASSLRRTGITDTQY